Listed below are T cell receptor beta chains from one sample, sequenced in a study of T-cell memory formation after mild COVID-19. Each CDR3 protein gets one entry after TCRdb re-called the 5' RACE reads with MiXCR. The profile shows 550,000 to 600,000 distinct CDR3 sequences, roughly 17% of them singletons. The sample was PBMCs or a T cell subset sorted from them (not recorded which). These TCRs come from an adult woman who had mild COVID-19 (a few samples of this study predate the infection). Cell type and time point are not known. Each CDR3 is given with its conserved first and last residue. A D gene is named only where the DNA matches it firmly. Only part of the rows carry a size: once, few, many, or a class if the clone is expanded.

d_call: .; cdr3_length: 14; j_call: TRBJ2-7; v_call: TRBV18; clone_size: .; cdr3_aa: CASSPVETTYEQYF; cdr3_nt: TGTGCCAGCTCACCGGTAGAGACTACCTACGAGCAGTACTTC
d_call: .; cdr3_length: 13; j_call: TRBJ1-3; v_call: TRBV21-1; clone_size: few; cdr3_aa: CASTSVSGNTIYF; cdr3_nt: TGTGCCAGCACCAGTGTCTCTGGAAACACCATATATTTT
d_call: .; cdr3_length: 15; j_call: TRBJ1-1; v_call: TRBV4-1; clone_size: few; cdr3_aa: CASSQEIRGVGEAFF; cdr3_nt: TGCGCCAGCAGCCAAGAAATAAGGGGGGTGGGTGAAGCTTTCTTT
d_call: .; cdr3_length: 14; j_call: TRBJ2-3; v_call: TRBV18; clone_size: few; cdr3_aa: CASSPNLGADTQYF; cdr3_nt: TGTGCCAGCTCACCCAACCTAGGGGCGGATACGCAGTATTTT
d_call: .; cdr3_length: 14; j_call: TRBJ1-5; v_call: TRBV5-6; clone_size: few; cdr3_aa: CASSLEGLHQPQHF; cdr3_nt: TGTGCCAGCAGCTTGGAAGGGCTCCATCAGCCCCAGCATTTT
d_call: .; cdr3_length: 12; j_call: TRBJ2-7; v_call: TRBV15; clone_size: .; cdr3_aa: CATSRDTQEQYF; cdr3_nt: TGTGCCACCAGCAGAGACACGCAGGAGCAGTACTTC
d_call: TRBD1; cdr3_length: 13; j_call: TRBJ2-7; v_call: TRBV11-2; clone_size: .; cdr3_aa: CASSWDSLYEQYF; cdr3_nt: TGTGCCAGCAGCTGGGACAGCCTCTACGAGCAGTACTTC
d_call: TRBD1; cdr3_length: 14; j_call: TRBJ2-7; v_call: TRBV12-3/TRBV12-4; clone_size: few; cdr3_aa: CASNSGDSTYEQYF; cdr3_nt: TGTGCCAGCAACTCTGGGGACAGCACCTACGAGCAGTACTTC
d_call: .; cdr3_length: 15; j_call: TRBJ1-5; v_call: TRBV19; clone_size: .; cdr3_aa: CASTPLGGFNQPQHF; cdr3_nt: TGTGCCAGTACCCCATTAGGGGGATTCAATCAGCCCCAGCATTTT
d_call: .; cdr3_length: 13; j_call: TRBJ1-1; v_call: TRBV14; clone_size: .; cdr3_aa: CASSHKGLTEAFF; cdr3_nt: TGTGCCAGCAGCCATAAGGGTTTAACTGAAGCTTTCTTT
d_call: .; cdr3_length: 15; j_call: TRBJ2-1; v_call: TRBV12-3/TRBV12-4; clone_size: many; cdr3_aa: CASSLAIASNNEQFF; cdr3_nt: TGTGCCAGCAGCTTAGCGATTGCCTCGAACAATGAGCAGTTCTTC
d_call: .; cdr3_length: 14; j_call: TRBJ1-2; v_call: TRBV6-5; clone_size: few; cdr3_aa: CASTPLGEDYGYTF; cdr3_nt: TGTGCCAGCACCCCCCTGGGGGAGGACTATGGCTACACCTTC
d_call: .; cdr3_length: 15; j_call: TRBJ2-7; v_call: TRBV7-2; clone_size: .; cdr3_aa: CASSLFLEQSYEQYF; cdr3_nt: TGTGCCAGCAGCTTATTTTTGGAACAAAGCTACGAGCAGTACTTC
d_call: .; cdr3_length: 15; j_call: TRBJ1-2; v_call: TRBV7-8; clone_size: .; cdr3_aa: CASSLDRALTYGYTF; cdr3_nt: TGTGCCAGCAGCTTAGACAGAGCCCTAACGTATGGCTACACCTTC
d_call: .; cdr3_length: 14; j_call: TRBJ2-3; v_call: TRBV7-9; clone_size: .; cdr3_aa: CASSPQAPGTTQYF; cdr3_nt: TGTGCCAGCAGCCCGCAGGCCCCCGGAACTACGCAGTATTTT
d_call: .; cdr3_length: 13; j_call: TRBJ2-5; v_call: TRBV25-1; clone_size: few; cdr3_aa: CASTKSHRETQYF; cdr3_nt: TGTGCCAGCACGAAGAGCCACAGGGAGACCCAGTACTTC
d_call: .; cdr3_length: 14; j_call: TRBJ2-2; v_call: TRBV19; clone_size: few; cdr3_aa: CAGSPTGNTGELFF; cdr3_nt: TGTGCCGGAAGCCCGACAGGGAACACCGGGGAGCTGTTTTTT
d_call: TRBD2; cdr3_length: 15; j_call: TRBJ2-1; v_call: TRBV28; clone_size: .; cdr3_aa: CASRPTSGSPNEQFF; cdr3_nt: TGTGCCAGCAGGCCGACTAGCGGGAGTCCCAATGAGCAGTTCTTC
d_call: TRBD2; cdr3_length: 15; j_call: TRBJ2-7; v_call: TRBV11-2; clone_size: .; cdr3_aa: CASSAKLAGDSEQYF; cdr3_nt: TGTGCCAGCAGCGCAAAACTAGCGGGGGATAGCGAGCAGTACTTC
d_call: .; cdr3_length: 13; j_call: TRBJ1-5; v_call: TRBV7-2; clone_size: few; cdr3_aa: CASSPQGGQPQHF; cdr3_nt: TGTGCCAGCAGCCCTCAGGGTGGTCAGCCCCAGCATTTT
d_call: .; cdr3_length: 15; j_call: TRBJ1-4; v_call: TRBV7-2; clone_size: .; cdr3_aa: CASSLEGGVGVKLFF; cdr3_nt: TGTGCCAGCAGCTTAGAGGGGGGAGTGGGGGTAAAACTGTTTTTT
d_call: TRBD1; cdr3_length: 13; j_call: TRBJ2-7; v_call: TRBV6-1; clone_size: many; cdr3_aa: CASSEVPRGEQYF; cdr3_nt: TGTGCCAGCAGTGAAGTCCCCAGGGGGGAGCAGTACTTC
d_call: TRBD2; cdr3_length: 15; j_call: TRBJ2-1; v_call: TRBV7-2; clone_size: .; cdr3_aa: CASSPIGASGGGQFF; cdr3_nt: TGTGCCAGCAGCCCAATTGGGGCTAGCGGGGGCGGGCAGTTCTTC
d_call: TRBD1; cdr3_length: 14; j_call: TRBJ1-2; v_call: TRBV29-1; clone_size: few; cdr3_aa: CSVVSPDRNYGYTF; cdr3_nt: TGCAGCGTTGTATCCCCGGACAGGAACTATGGCTACACCTTC
d_call: .; cdr3_length: 12; j_call: TRBJ2-7; v_call: TRBV20-1; clone_size: .; cdr3_aa: CSATYTGNEQYF; cdr3_nt: TGCAGTGCTACCTATACAGGGAACGAGCAGTACTTC
d_call: .; cdr3_length: 17; j_call: TRBJ2-6; v_call: TRBV9; clone_size: few; cdr3_aa: CASSVERWGTGANVLTF; cdr3_nt: TGTGCCAGCAGCGTAGAGAGATGGGGGACCGGGGCCAACGTCCTGACTTTC
d_call: .; cdr3_length: 16; j_call: TRBJ2-7; v_call: TRBV10-3; clone_size: many; cdr3_aa: CAIGPVSGLGSYEQYF; cdr3_nt: TGTGCCATCGGACCGGTCAGCGGGTTAGGCTCCTACGAGCAGTACTTC
d_call: TRBD2; cdr3_length: 16; j_call: TRBJ2-1; v_call: TRBV5-1; clone_size: many; cdr3_aa: CASSSRTSGTGNEQFF; cdr3_nt: TGCGCCAGCAGCTCCAGGACTAGCGGGACCGGGAATGAGCAGTTCTTC
d_call: TRBD1; cdr3_length: 14; j_call: TRBJ2-2; v_call: TRBV20-1; clone_size: .; cdr3_aa: CSARDSRTTGELFF; cdr3_nt: TGCAGTGCCAGGGACAGCCGTACCACCGGGGAGCTGTTTTTT
d_call: TRBD1; cdr3_length: 15; j_call: TRBJ1-1; v_call: TRBV11-2; clone_size: few; cdr3_aa: CASSLDTGASTEAFF; cdr3_nt: TGTGCCAGCAGCTTAGATACAGGGGCGAGCACTGAAGCTTTCTTT
d_call: TRBD2; cdr3_length: 17; j_call: TRBJ2-1; v_call: TRBV5-1; clone_size: .; cdr3_aa: CASSLRLAGGSYNEQFF; cdr3_nt: TGCGCCAGCAGCTTGCGACTAGCGGGAGGGTCCTACAATGAGCAGTTCTTC
d_call: .; cdr3_length: 16; j_call: TRBJ2-7; v_call: TRBV6-4; clone_size: .; cdr3_aa: CASSGAEGPEGYEQYF; cdr3_nt: TGTGCCAGCAGCGGGGCGGAGGGTCCAGAAGGCTACGAGCAGTACTTC
d_call: .; cdr3_length: 12; j_call: TRBJ1-5; v_call: TRBV7-2; clone_size: few; cdr3_aa: CASSRDTQPQHF; cdr3_nt: TGTGCCAGCAGCCGGGACACCCAGCCCCAGCATTTT
d_call: .; cdr3_length: 16; j_call: TRBJ1-2; v_call: TRBV7-9; clone_size: .; cdr3_aa: CASSPVAVAYDPGYTF; cdr3_nt: TGTGCCAGCAGCCCGGTCGCAGTTGCTTATGATCCTGGCTACACCTTC
d_call: TRBD1; cdr3_length: 15; j_call: TRBJ2-7; v_call: TRBV12-3/TRBV12-4; clone_size: many; cdr3_aa: CASSLMGQVLHEQYF; cdr3_nt: TGTGCCAGCAGTTTAATGGGACAGGTTTTGCACGAGCAGTACTTC